The next 19 T cell receptor beta chains were all read from a single sample in a study of blood T cell repertoires in COVID-19. Measured with immunoSEQ multiplex PCR; TCRdb has only the in-frame clones, and not every one. The table lists approximately 150,000 clones, 80% of them singletons. Sequencing used peripheral blood. The receptor set was obtained from a man aged 65 to 85 who had recovered from COVID-19.

This clone was recorded at least ten times. J is TRBJ2-7 and V is TRBV19; 8 positions agree with TRBD2. The germline gives CDR1 LNHDA, CDR2 SQIVND (reference sequence). V was clipped by 3 bases and J by 0 bases; unmatched bases: 7. The CDR3 extends over 16 amino acids. CDR3 sequence (DNA): TGTGCCAGTAGTATTCGGCTAGCGGGTGCCTCCTACGAGCAGTACTTC. It encodes CASSIRLAGASYEQYF. The whole variable domain, remainder taken from reference TRBV19 and TRBJ2-7, is DGGITQSPKYLFRKEGQNVTLSCEQNLNHDAMYWYRQDPGQGLRLIYYSQIVNDFQKGDIAEGYSVSREKKESFPLTVTSAQKNPTAFYLCASSIRLAGASYEQYFGPGTRLTVT.

This chain joins TRBV6-1 and TRBJ1-4; 8 nucleotides match TRBD1. This CDR3 has 18 amino acids. Germline trimming cut 2 bases from V and 1 base from J; bases unmatched to any gene: 9. Germline CDR1 and CDR2: MNHNS and SASEGT. CDR3 sequence reads: CASSERTRGRVTNEKLFF. CDR3 nucleotides: TGTGCCAGCAGTGAAAGAACCAGGGGGCGGGTAACTAATGAAAAACTGTTTTTT.

V is TRBV19 and J is TRBJ2-2, with 7 bases aligning to TRBD1. Germline values: CDR1 LNHDA, CDR2 SQIVND (reference sequence). The CDR3 totals 14 residues. V gave up 8 bases and J gave up 7 bases; unmatched junction bases: 10. The CDR3 DNA follows: TGTGCCAGTGCCGGGACAGCGGACGTCGGGGAGCTGTTTTTT. As protein: CASAGTADVGELFF.

The chain carries TRBV29-1 and TRBJ2-3; no firm D call. CDR1 SQVTM and CDR2 ANQGSEA come from the germline V gene. The CDR3 has 11 amino acids. The germline V and J ends were trimmed by 8 bases and 5 bases, with 11 bases remaining between them. CDR3 nucleotide sequence: TGCAGCCCCAGAGAGGTAGATACGCAGTATTTT. This encodes CSPREVDTQYF.

This rearrangement joins TRBV6-6 to TRBJ1-2, with D perhaps TRBD1 (6 bases). V lost 5 bases and J lost 0, with 16 bases in between. CDR3 length: 16 residues. Germline V gene sequence: CDR1 MNHNY, CDR2 SVGAGI (reference sequence). CDR3 DNA: TGTGCCAGCAGTCCCACTCTCGGACAGACTAACTATGGCTACACCTTC. Translation gives CASSPTLGQTNYGYTF.

CDR3 in amino acids: CASSLWGRFGEQYF. The CDR3 coding sequence is TGCGCCAGCAGCTTGTGGGGGCGGTTCGGAGAGCAGTACTTC. The rearrangement joins TRBV5-1 to TRBJ2-7; tentative D call: TRBD1 (6 bases). This CDR3 region has 14 residues. Per the germline V gene, CDR1 is SGHRS and CDR2 is YFSETQ. V shed 1 base and J shed 7 bases, with 15 bases lying between them.

The chain is built from TRBV29-1 and TRBJ2-7; tentative D call: TRBD2 (6 bases). The V end lost 0 bases, the J end lost 5 bases, and 17 bases lay between the germline ends. Germline loops: CDR1 SQVTM, CDR2 ANQGSEA. The CDR3 has 15 residues. The CDR3, as DNA: TGCAGCGTTGAAGATTCTTTCTTCGGGAGTGACGAGCAGTACTTC. Its translation: CSVEDSFFGSDEQYF.

The chain joins TRBV10-2 to TRBJ2-7; 7 nucleotides line up with TRBD2. The V and J ends lost 3 bases and 5 bases, in that order; junction bases with no gene match: 10. Germline-derived CDR1 and CDR2 are WSHSY and SAAADI. The CDR3 runs 15 residues. The CDR3 region is CASSEPAGEGDEQYF. The CDR3 region has the DNA TGCGCCAGCAGTGAACCGGCGGGAGAAGGGGACGAGCAGTACTTC.

The chain combines TRBV7-3 with TRBJ2-1; 10 bases map to TRBD2. The J segment lost 7 bases and the V segment lost 5 bases, leaving 11 bases of the junction unmatched. The CDR3 loop spans 16 amino acids. Germline V CDR1 and CDR2: SGHTA, FQGTGA. The chain's CDR3 is CASSLPGTSESNEQFF. The DNA of the CDR3 is TGTGCCAGCAGCCTCCCCGGGACTAGCGAGTCTAATGAGCAGTTCTTC.

The chain has TRBV7-2 and TRBJ2-5; no definite D call. This CDR3 has 12 amino acids. CDR1 is SGHTA and CDR2 is FQGNSA in the germline V gene. Trimming stripped 5 bases from V and 5 bases from J, with 9 bases between. CDR3 bases: TGTGCCAGCAGCAAAAACGGGGAGACCCAGTACTTC. This codes for CASSKNGETQYF.

The chain is built from TRBV30 and TRBJ2-1, with a possible D match to TRBD2 (6 bases). Between the trimmed V and J ends, which lost 3 bases and 0 bases, there was a span of 18 bases. CDR1 GTSNPN and CDR2 SVGIG come from the germline V gene (reference sequence). The CDR3 loop spans 17 amino acids. DNA for the CDR3: TGTGCCTGGAGGGGGGATAAGGCGGGAAGCTCCTACAATGAGCAGTTCTTC. Protein: CAWRGDKAGSSYNEQFF.

The CDR3 spells CASSLLLQETQYF. The CDR3 region has the DNA TGTGCCAGCAGTTTACTGCTCCAAGAGACCCAGTACTTC. The chain employs TRBV5-6 and TRBJ2-5; D gene unclear. The V and J ends lost 5 bases and 1 base respectively, with 9 bases between them. CDR1 and CDR2 (germline): SGHDT, YYEEEE. The CDR3 is made up of 13 amino acids.

The chain has TRBV11-2 and TRBJ1-2, with D maybe TRBD1 (5 bases). The germline gives CDR1 SGHAT, CDR2 FQNNGV. Deletions cut 1 base from V and 3 bases from J, with 6 bases between. There are 13 residues in the CDR3. CDR3 region: CASSLGRDYGYTF. The CDR3 DNA is TGTGCCAGCAGCTTAGGCAGGGACTATGGCTACACCTTC.

This clone was counted a single time. The CDR3 reads CAISESTASDSYEQYF. The CDR3 region has the DNA TGTGCCATCAGTGAGTCAACGGCTAGCGATTCCTACGAGCAGTACTTC. The genes are TRBV10-3 and TRBJ2-7; D possibly corresponds to TRBD2 (6 bases). The CDR3 sequence is 16 residues long. Trimming took off 0 bases at V and 1 base at J, with 13 bases between the two ends. Per the germline V gene, CDR1 is ENHRY and CDR2 is SYGVKD.

This chain joins TRBV11-2 and TRBJ1-6, with 10 bases fitting TRBD1. There are 17 residues in the CDR3. Germline values: CDR1 SGHAT, CDR2 FQNNGV. J was trimmed by 6 bases and V by 5 bases; bases with no gene match: 10. CDR3 bases: TGTGCCAGCAGCCGAATTGTGTGGGACAGGGGTAATTCACCCCTCCACTTT. Translation: CASSRIVWDRGNSPLHF.

This clone has just a few counts. The J gene is TRBJ2-1, the V gene TRBV9; 8 bases fit TRBD1. CDR1 and CDR2 from the germline V gene are SGDLS and YYNGEE. This CDR3 has 15 amino acids. Losses at the gene ends were 7 bases for V and 4 bases for J; bases not matched to a gene: 10. The CDR3 protein is CASARAGGLYNEQFF. DNA of the CDR3: TGTGCCAGCGCCCGAGCAGGGGGCCTTTACAATGAGCAGTTCTTC.

The chain is built from TRBV27 and TRBJ1-4, with TRBD1 identical over 10 bases. This CDR3 has 17 amino acids. V shed 7 bases and J 6 bases; nucleotides not matched to a gene: 14. CDR1 is MNHEY and CDR2 is SMNVEV in the germline V gene (reference sequence). The chain's CDR3 is CASKRRQGARRDEKLFF. CDR3 DNA sequence: TGTGCCAGCAAACGAAGACAGGGGGCGCGTCGTGATGAAAAACTGTTTTTT. The complete variable domain, with remaining parts taken from reference TRBV27 and TRBJ1-4, reads EAQVTQNPRYLITVTGKKLTVTCSQNMNHEYMSWYRQDPGLGLRQIYYSMNVEVTDKGDVPEGYKVSRKEKRNFPLILESPSPNQTSLYFCASKRRQGARRDEKLFFGSGTQLSVL.

Only a few counts were recorded for this clone. This chain connects TRBV30 to TRBJ1-5; TRBD1 matches at 7 bases. Germline V CDR1 and CDR2: GTSNPN, SVGIG (reference sequence). With 0 bases clipped from V and 9 bases from J, the junction kept 5 bases outside the gene matches. CDR3 length equals 13 residues. The CDR3 spells CAWSVVSGGPQHF. The CDR3 region has the DNA TGTGCCTGGAGTGTAGTGTCAGGGGGGCCCCAGCATTTT.

The V and J genes are TRBV10-3 and TRBJ2-3, with unresolved D. The germline V gene encodes CDR1 ENHRY and CDR2 SYGVKD. V lost 7 bases, J lost 2 bases, and 10 bases lay in between. The CDR3 is made up of 13 amino acids. CDR3 loop: CAIKERDTDTQYF. Here the CDR3 DNA reads TGTGCCATCAAAGAGCGAGACACAGATACGCAGTATTTT.